This T cell receptor (beta chain) was captured in a study of breast tumors, draining lymph nodes, adjacent tissues. Study-wide results and limits: The lymph node origin of tumor T cells was framed as consistent with a hypothesis, not demonstrated. Findings are consistent with lymph node origin and intratumoral expansion of most tumor T cells. Compared with lymph nodes, tumors were less diverse; compared with nontumor tissue, more.

This clonotype was detected ten times or more. Its antigen is unknown. V shed 4 bases and J 4 bases; nucleotides not matched to a gene: 4. Germline CDR1 reads SGHDT; CDR2 reads YYEEEE. The CDR3 is made up of 13 amino acids. A single record per CDR3 protein comes from TCRdb applying MiXCR to the multiplex PCR reads. This table holds about 11,000 distinct CDR3 sequences, 30% to 45% found once. This chain joins TRBV5-6 and TRBJ1-2, with 7 positions matching TRBD1. Source material: breast tumor tissue. The receptor was isolated from a female donor with breast cancer. Some clones in this sample may be carry-over from other donors' samples. CDR3 amino acids: CASSAGGGYGYTF. CDR3 in DNA: TGTGCCAGCAGCGCAGGGGGGGGCTATGGCTACACCTTC.